The 17 T cell receptor beta chains below come from one sample, sequenced in a study of blood T cells in healthy people across ages. Combining a sample-barcoded 5' primer with a J-beta primer mix, a second PCR ran for about 6 to 11 cycles. A single record per CDR3 protein comes from TCRdb applying MiXCR to the 5' RACE reads. The sample yields around 1.7 million distinct CDR3 sequences, 28% seen once. Material: blood. The source of these receptors is a woman in her 30s in good health.

This chain connects TRBV27 to TRBJ1-2, with 8 bases lining up with TRBD1. V shed 6 bases and J 6 bases; nucleotides not matched to a gene: 12. The CDR3 loop spans 15 amino acids. Germline assignment: CDR1 MNHEY and CDR2 SMNVEV (reference sequence). CDR3 sequence: CASSSTGGGYHGYTF. CDR3 coding DNA: TGTGCCAGCAGCAGTACAGGGGGTGGTTACCATGGCTACACCTTC.

V usage is TRBV15 and J usage is TRBJ1-6; D uncertain. The germline CDR1 and CDR2 sequences are LNHNV and YYDKDF (reference sequence). The CDR3 runs to 13 residues. Trimming stripped 0 bases from V and 14 bases from J, with 11 bases between. The CDR3 loop reads CATSRDPAFTLHF. In nucleotides, the CDR3 is TGTGCCACCAGCAGAGATCCAGCCTTCACCCTCCACTTT.

The table lists this clonotype with a few counts. The chain links TRBV9 to TRBJ2-5, with 8 bases aligning to TRBD2. The germline gives CDR1 SGDLS, CDR2 YYNGEE. The CDR3 sequence is 16 residues long. Unmatched junction bases numbered 9, after V lost 0 bases and J lost 5 bases. The DNA for the CDR3 is TGTGCCAGCAGCGTAGTAGGCGGGGGGCCGGCGGAGACCCAGTACTTC. It is translated as CASSVVGGGPAETQYF.

This clonotype was found many times. Here the CDR3 reads CASRSGTVNTEAFF. The DNA for the CDR3 is TGCGCCAGCAGGTCCGGGACAGTGAACACTGAAGCTTTCTTT. The V call is TRBV5-1, the J call TRBJ1-1, with TRBD1 matching 7 bases. The junction had 4 bases not matched to a gene; V was cut back by 5 bases and J by 0 bases. The V gene's germline CDR1 is SGHRS and CDR2 YFSETQ. This CDR3 region has 14 residues.

The chain combines TRBV6-2 or TRBV6-3 with TRBJ2-1; D is ambiguous. This CDR3 spans 14 amino acids. The V gene's germline CDR1 is MNHEY and CDR2 SVGEGT. Trimming removed 6 bases at V and 4 bases at J, with 13 bases between. The CDR3 protein is CASREQPIYNEQFF. CDR3 DNA: TGTGCCAGCAGGGAACAGCCCATTTACAATGAGCAGTTCTTC.

Concerning this clonotype itself: The junction departs from germline at one end; a sequencing error may be responsible. The chain employs TRBV7-9 and TRBJ2-4, with 10 bases identical to TRBD2. The CDR3 sequence is 16 residues long. From germline, CDR1 is SEHNR and CDR2 FQNEAQ (reference sequence). Written as DNA, the CDR3 is TGTGCCAGCATCTTACCCGGAAGGAGCGGGGGGGACATTCAGTACTTC. Residues: CASILPGRSGGDIQYF.

This clonotype was counted a few times. A much larger clone sits a single nucleotide away, making a read error possible. This sequence joins TRBV12-3 or TRBV12-4 and TRBJ1-2; perhaps TRBD1 as D (5 bases). The CDR3 is 15 amino acids. The CDR3 nucleotides are TGTGCCAGCAGTCCATCCCGGGACGCAAGTTATGACTACACCTTC. Protein: CASSPSRDASYDYTF.

The chain is built from TRBV7-6 and TRBJ1-3; TRBD1 aligns across 8 bases. CDR1 and CDR2 (germline): SGHVS, FNYEAQ. After removal of 6 bases from V and 4 bases from J, the junction contained 8 bases not matched to a gene. The CDR3 covers 15 residues. CDR3 sequence reads: CASSTGTGRGNTIYF. CDR3 bases: TGTGCCAGCAGTACCGGGACAGGACGGGGAAACACCATATATTTT. Filled out from reference TRBV7-6 and TRBJ1-3, the complete variable domain reads GAGVSQSPRYKVTKRGQDVALRCDPISGHVSLYWYRQALGQGPEFLTYFNYEAQQDKSGLPNDRFSAERPEGSISTLTIQRTEQRDSAMYRCASSTGTGRGNTIYFGEGSWLTVV.

This clonotype came up a few times. The V call is TRBV18, the J call TRBJ2-5, with TRBD2 identical over 7 bases. The V and J ends lost 3 bases and 4 bases, in that order; junction bases with no gene match: 8. The CDR3 is 15 amino acids. Germline-derived CDR1 and CDR2 are KGHSH and LQKENI. Here the CDR3 DNA reads TGTGCCAGCTCACCTAAAATCCGCGGGGGAGAGACCCAGTACTTC. It specifies CASSPKIRGGETQYF.

The chain recombines TRBV27 with TRBJ2-7; 7 nucleotides align to TRBD1. Trimming at V came to 0 bases and at J to 2 bases, leaving 4 bases not matched to a gene. The CDR3 totals 15 residues. Per germline, CDR1 MNHEY and CDR2 SMNVEV (reference sequence). CDR3 residues: CASSLSRQGPYEQYF. The CDR3 DNA follows: TGTGCCAGCAGTTTATCGAGACAGGGCCCCTACGAGCAGTACTTC.

The chain employs TRBV25-1 and TRBJ2-7; D possibly corresponds to TRBD1 (6 bases). Deletions cut 9 bases from V and 2 bases from J, with 17 bases between. Germline V gives CDR1 MGHDK, CDR2 SYGVNS. This CDR3 spans 14 amino acids. The CDR3 reads CASSAGAATYEQYF. Here the CDR3 DNA reads TGTGCCAGTTCCGCAGGGGCCGCCACCTACGAGCAGTACTTC.

The genes are TRBV27 and TRBJ1-2; TRBD1 agrees at 8 bases. V gave up 3 bases and J gave up 2 bases; unmatched junction bases: 8. The CDR3 has 16 amino acids. Per germline, CDR1 MNHEY and CDR2 SMNVEV (reference sequence). The DNA for the CDR3 is TGTGCCAGCAGTTTCCGAGACAGGGGCCTCAACTATGGCTACACCTTC. It is translated as CASSFRDRGLNYGYTF.

CDR3 in amino acids: CASSPESGDKSWNEQFF. The CDR3 DNA reads TGTGCCAGCAGCCCAGAATCCGGGGACAAGTCCTGGAATGAGCAGTTCTTC. This rearrangement joins TRBV6-1 to TRBJ2-1; D perhaps matches TRBD1 (6 bases). Deletions cut 6 bases from V and 7 bases from J, with 25 bases between. This CDR3 comprises 17 residues. Germline V lookup: CDR1 MNHNS, CDR2 SASEGT.

The chain is built from TRBV7-2 and TRBJ2-7, with 8 bases lining up with TRBD2. Unmatched junction bases numbered 9, after V lost 5 bases and J lost 0 bases. Germline V gene sequence: CDR1 SGHTA, CDR2 FQGNSA. The CDR3 length is 16 residues. CDR3 in DNA: TGTGCCAGCAGCAGGACGGCAGCGGGAGTCTCCTACGAGCAGTACTTC. Translated, it gives CASSRTAAGVSYEQYF. The entire variable domain, with the rest obtained from reference TRBV7-2 and TRBJ2-7, is as follows: GAGVSQSPSNKVTEKGKDVELRCDPISGHTALYWYRQSLGQGLEFLIYFQGNSAPDKSGLPSDRFSAERTGGSVSTLTIQRTQQEDSAVYLCASSRTAAGVSYEQYFGPGTRLTVT.

In its sample, this clonotype was seen a few times. J is TRBJ1-1 and V is TRBV24-1; D gene ambiguous. CDR3 size: 13 residues. The ends were cut back, 12 bases at V and 1 base at J, with 14 bases in the middle. The germline V gene encodes CDR1 KGHDR and CDR2 SFDVKD. Written as DNA, the CDR3 is TGTGCCCCACCAGTAGGGTGGAACACTGAAGCTTTCTTT. Translating gives CAPPVGWNTEAFF.

This clonotype was found a few times. V gene TRBV7-6 combines with J gene TRBJ2-7, with 8 bases aligning to TRBD2. This CDR3 spans 17 amino acids. Germline CDR1 and CDR2: SGHVS and FNYEAQ. V shed 1 base, J shed 0 bases, and the junction held 8 bases outside the gene matches. The CDR3 DNA reads as TGTGCCAGCAGCTTAGGCCCAGCGGGGGTTTTCTCCTACGAGCAGTACTTC. Translation gives CASSLGPAGVFSYEQYF.

About this clonotype itself: Compared with germline, one end of the junction differs, possibly owing to a read error. The rearrangement joins TRBV4-1 to TRBJ1-4, with no clear D. The V gene's germline CDR1 is MGHRA and CDR2 YSYEKL. The CDR3 runs to 16 residues. The CDR3 here is CAGSQDLVRTNEKLFF. Here the CDR3 DNA reads TGCGCCGGCAGCCAAGATCTCGTCAGAACTAATGAAAAACTGTTTTTT.